A single sample gave rise to the 6 T cell receptor beta chains below, sequenced in a study of T cell repertoires in cytomegalovirus infection. No antigen is known for these receptors. TCRdb independently ran MiXCR on the reads; one entry per CDR3 protein. The sample lists about 270,000 distinct CDR3 sequences; less than 25% were seen once. The input for sequencing was cultured PBMCs, taken from culture after CMV antigen stimulation. These receptors originate from a human donor in good health (CMV status not recorded). Some clones in this sample may be carry-over from other donors' samples.

This clonotype has a single count. Because it lacks the conserved phenylalanine or tryptophan at the end, this CDR3 is likely a read error. The J gene is TRBJ1-1, the V gene TRBV7-6, with D unresolved. The length of the CDR3 is 13 residues. Trimming took 8 bases from V and 2 from J, leaving 12 bases between them. The germline gives CDR1 SGHVS, CDR2 FNYEAQ. CDR3 DNA: TGTGCCAGCGCTGTTGAGACAAACACTGAAGCTTTCGTT. Residues: CASAVETNTEAFV.

This clonotype showed up just a few times. The rearrangement joins TRBV15 to TRBJ2-2, with TRBD1 identical over 7 bases. The germline V gene has CDR1 LNHNV and CDR2 YYDKDF (reference sequence). This CDR3 region has 15 residues. The V and J ends lost 7 bases and 3 bases, in that order; junction bases with no gene match: 8. CDR3 region: CATNRDRSYTGELFF. For the CDR3, the DNA is TGTGCCACCAACCGGGACAGATCCTACACCGGGGAGCTGTTTTTT.

This clonotype was found many times. The chain uses TRBV7-9 and TRBJ1-2, with 10 nucleotides matching TRBD1. Germline V gene sequence: CDR1 SEHNR, CDR2 FQNEAQ (reference sequence). V trimming: 0 bases; J trimming: 5 bases; junction bases outside the gene matches: 3. The CDR3 is made up of 15 amino acids. The CDR3 loop is CASSLAGDRGYGYTF. The DNA of the CDR3 is TGTGCCAGCAGCTTAGCCGGGGACAGGGGTTATGGCTACACCTTC.

Only one count was recorded for this clonotype. The rearrangement uses TRBV2 and TRBJ2-3; 8 nucleotides agree with TRBD1. Per germline, CDR1 SNHLY and CDR2 FYNNEI. The CDR3 consists of 14 residues. V gave up 8 bases and J gave up 6 bases; unmatched junction bases: 10. CDR3 bases: TGTGCCAGCGGACAGGGCAAACTTGTCGATACGCAGTATTTT. Its translation: CASGQGKLVDTQYF.

The chain has TRBV6-6 and TRBJ2-2, with TRBD1 as a possible D gene (7 bases). Per the germline V gene, CDR1 is MNHNY and CDR2 is SVGAGI (reference sequence). The V and J ends lost 0 bases and 5 bases respectively, with 16 bases between them. The CDR3 is made up of 17 amino acids. CDR3 amino acids: CASSYSNLPGGTGELFF. Here the CDR3 DNA reads TGTGCCAGCAGTTACTCGAACCTCCCAGGGGGGACCGGGGAGCTGTTTTTT.

This chain joins TRBV19 and TRBJ1-4; 7 bases agree with TRBD1. The CDR3 covers 17 residues. After removal of 5 bases from V and 7 bases from J, the junction contained 16 bases not matched to a gene. CDR1 and CDR2 (germline): LNHDA, SQIVND (reference sequence). The CDR3 DNA reads as TGTGCCAGTAGTCCGGGGGACAGATTCTTTTTCCCTGAAAAACTGTTTTTT. It specifies CASSPGDRFFFPEKLFF.